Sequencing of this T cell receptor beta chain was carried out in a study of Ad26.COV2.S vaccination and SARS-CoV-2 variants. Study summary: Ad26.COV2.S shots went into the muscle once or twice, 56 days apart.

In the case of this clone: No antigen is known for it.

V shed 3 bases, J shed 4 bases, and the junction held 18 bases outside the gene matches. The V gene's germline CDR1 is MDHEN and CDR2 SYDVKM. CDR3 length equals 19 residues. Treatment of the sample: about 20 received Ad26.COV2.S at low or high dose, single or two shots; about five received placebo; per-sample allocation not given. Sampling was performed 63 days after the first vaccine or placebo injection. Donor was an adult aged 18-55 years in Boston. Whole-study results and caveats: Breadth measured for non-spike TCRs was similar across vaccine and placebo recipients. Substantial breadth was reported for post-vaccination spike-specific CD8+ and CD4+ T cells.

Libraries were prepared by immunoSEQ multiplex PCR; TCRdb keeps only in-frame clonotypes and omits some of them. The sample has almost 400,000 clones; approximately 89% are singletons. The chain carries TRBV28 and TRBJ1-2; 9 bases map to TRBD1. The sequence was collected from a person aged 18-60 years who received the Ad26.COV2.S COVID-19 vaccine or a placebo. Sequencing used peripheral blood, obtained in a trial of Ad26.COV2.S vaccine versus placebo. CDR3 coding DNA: TGTGCCAGCAGTTTCGACAGACGTTCCGGACAGGGGCTCAGCTATGGCTACACCTTC. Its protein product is CASSFDRRSGQGLSYGYTF.